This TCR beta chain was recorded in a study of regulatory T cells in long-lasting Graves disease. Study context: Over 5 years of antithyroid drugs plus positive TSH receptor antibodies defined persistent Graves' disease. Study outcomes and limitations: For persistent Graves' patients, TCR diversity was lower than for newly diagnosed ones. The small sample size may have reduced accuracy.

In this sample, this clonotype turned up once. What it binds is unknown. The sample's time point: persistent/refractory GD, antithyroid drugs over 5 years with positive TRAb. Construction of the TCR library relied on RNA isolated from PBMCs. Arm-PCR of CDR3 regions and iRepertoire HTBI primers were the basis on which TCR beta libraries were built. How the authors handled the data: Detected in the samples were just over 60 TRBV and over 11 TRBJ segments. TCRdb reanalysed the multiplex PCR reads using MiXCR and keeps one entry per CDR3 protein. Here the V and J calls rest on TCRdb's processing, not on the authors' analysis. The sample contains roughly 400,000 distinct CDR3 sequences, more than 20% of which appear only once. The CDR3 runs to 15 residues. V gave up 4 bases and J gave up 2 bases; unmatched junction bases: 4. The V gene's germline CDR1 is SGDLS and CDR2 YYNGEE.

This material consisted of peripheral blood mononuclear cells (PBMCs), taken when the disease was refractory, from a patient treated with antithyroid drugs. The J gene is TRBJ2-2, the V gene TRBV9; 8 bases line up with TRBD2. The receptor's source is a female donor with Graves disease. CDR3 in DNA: TGTGCCAGCAGCCCGGGACTAGGCAACACCGGGGAGCTGTTTTTT. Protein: CASSPGLGNTGELFF. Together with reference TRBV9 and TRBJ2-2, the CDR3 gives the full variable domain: DSGVTQTPKHLITATGQRVTLRCSPRSGDLSVYWYQQSLDQGLQFLIQYYNGEERAKGNILERFSAQQFPDLHSELNLSSLELGDSALYFCASSPGLGNTGELFFGEGSRLTVL.